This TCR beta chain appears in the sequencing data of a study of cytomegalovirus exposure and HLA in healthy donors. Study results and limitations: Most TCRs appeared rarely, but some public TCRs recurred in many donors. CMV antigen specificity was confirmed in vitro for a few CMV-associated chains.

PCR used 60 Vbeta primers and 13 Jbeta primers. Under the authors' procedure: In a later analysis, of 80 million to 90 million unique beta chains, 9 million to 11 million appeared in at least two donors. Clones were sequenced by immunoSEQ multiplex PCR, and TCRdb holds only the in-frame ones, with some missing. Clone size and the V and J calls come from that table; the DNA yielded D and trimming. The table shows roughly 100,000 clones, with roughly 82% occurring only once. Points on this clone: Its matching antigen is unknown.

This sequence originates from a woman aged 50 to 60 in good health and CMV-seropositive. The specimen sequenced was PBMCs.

The CDR3 here is CASSRDRGNTEAFF. The DNA for the CDR3 is TGTGCCAGCAGCCGGGACAGGGGAAACACTGAAGCTTTCTTT. The chain couples TRBV7-2 to TRBJ1-1, with 10 nucleotides matching TRBD1. The CDR3 covers 14 residues. CDR1 and CDR2 (germline): SGHTA, FQGNSA. Germline trimming cut 5 bases from V and 2 bases from J; bases unmatched to any gene: 2.